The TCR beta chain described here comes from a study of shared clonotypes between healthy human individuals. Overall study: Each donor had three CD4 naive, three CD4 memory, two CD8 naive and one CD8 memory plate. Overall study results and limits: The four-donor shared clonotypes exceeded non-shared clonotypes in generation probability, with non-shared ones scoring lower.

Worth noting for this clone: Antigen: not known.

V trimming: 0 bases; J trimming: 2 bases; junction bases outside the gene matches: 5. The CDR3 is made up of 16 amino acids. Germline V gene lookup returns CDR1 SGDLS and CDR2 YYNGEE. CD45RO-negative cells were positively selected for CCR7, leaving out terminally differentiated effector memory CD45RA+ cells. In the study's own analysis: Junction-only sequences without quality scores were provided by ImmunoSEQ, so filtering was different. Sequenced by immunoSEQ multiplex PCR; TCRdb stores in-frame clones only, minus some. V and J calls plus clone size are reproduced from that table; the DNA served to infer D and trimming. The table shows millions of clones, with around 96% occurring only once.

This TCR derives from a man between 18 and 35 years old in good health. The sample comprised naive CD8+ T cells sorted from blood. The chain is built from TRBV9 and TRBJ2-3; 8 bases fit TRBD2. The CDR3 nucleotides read TGTGCCAGCAGCGTAGCTCCTAGCGGGCTCACAGATACGCAGTATTTT. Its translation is CASSVAPSGLTDTQYF.